A selection of T cell receptor beta chains follows, all from one sample in a study of T cell responses to AZD1222 COVID-19 vaccine. This table comes from immunoSEQ multiplex PCR, and its TCRdb copy is limited to in-frame clones, with some not included. Among under 200,000 clones listed, more than 90% were seen once. This sample comprised peripheral blood, obtained 28 days after the second dose of the MenACWY control vaccine. The receptors derive from an adult who received the MenACWY meningococcal vaccine as a control. Each CDR3 is given with its conserved first and last residue. D genes are given only for firm matches. Size is stated for part of the rows, as once, few or many counts, or as a class when the clone is expanded.

CDR3 protein: CASSQDRTGTEAFF
CDR3 DNA: TGCGCCAGCAGCCAAGATAGGACGGGGACTGAAGCTTTCTTT
J gene: TRBJ1-1
V gene: TRBV4-1
clone size: NA
D gene: NA

CDR3 protein: CAWKVAGGHEQYF
CDR3 DNA: TGTGCCTGGAAGGTGGCAGGGGGCCACGAGCAGTACTTC
J gene: TRBJ2-7
V gene: TRBV30
clone size: NA
D gene: TRBD1

CDR3 protein: CASSEWLAGGMNTQYF
CDR3 DNA: TGTGCCAGCAGTGAATGGCTAGCGGGAGGGATGAATACGCAGTATTTT
J gene: TRBJ2-3
V gene: TRBV6-1
clone size: NA
D gene: TRBD2

CDR3 protein: CAISGQLNTEAFF
CDR3 DNA: TGTGCCATCAGTGGACAGTTAAACACTGAAGCTTTCTTT
J gene: TRBJ1-1
V gene: TRBV10-3
clone size: NA
D gene: NA

CDR3 protein: CASSFLVGNEKLFF
CDR3 DNA: TGTGCCAGCAGCTTTCTTGTAGGTAATGAAAAACTGTTTTTT
J gene: TRBJ1-4
V gene: TRBV7-9
clone size: few
D gene: NA

CDR3 protein: CAWSITATEAFF
CDR3 DNA: TGTGCCTGGAGTATCACAGCCACTGAAGCTTTCTTT
J gene: TRBJ1-1
V gene: TRBV30
clone size: NA
D gene: NA

CDR3 protein: CASSAPGVSGNTIYF
CDR3 DNA: TGTGCCAGCAGTGCCCCAGGGGTCTCTGGAAACACCATATATTTT
J gene: TRBJ1-3
V gene: TRBV6-4
clone size: NA
D gene: NA

CDR3 protein: CASGFLEGPKGSGNTIYF
CDR3 DNA: TGTGCTAGTGGTTTCCTGGAGGGACCAAAAGGCTCTGGAAACACCATATATTTT
J gene: TRBJ1-3
V gene: TRBV12-5
clone size: NA
D gene: NA

CDR3 protein: CASSKGGPNTGELFF
CDR3 DNA: TGTGCCAGTAGTAAGGGGGGTCCGAACACCGGGGAGCTGTTTTTT
J gene: TRBJ2-2
V gene: TRBV19
clone size: NA
D gene: NA

CDR3 protein: CASKGGDGEQYF
CDR3 DNA: TGTGCCAGTAAGGGAGGGGACGGCGAGCAGTACTTC
J gene: TRBJ2-7
V gene: TRBV19
clone size: NA
D gene: TRBD2

CDR3 protein: CASSYLPLGLWNEQFF
CDR3 DNA: TGTGCCAGCAGCTACCTCCCCCTCGGACTTTGGAATGAGCAGTTCTTC
J gene: TRBJ2-1
V gene: TRBV7-8
clone size: NA
D gene: NA

CDR3 protein: CASRGTDNQPQHF
CDR3 DNA: TGTGCCAGTAGGGGGACAGACAATCAGCCCCAGCATTTT
J gene: TRBJ1-5
V gene: TRBV19
clone size: few
D gene: TRBD1

CDR3 protein: CASSDVDYEQYF
CDR3 DNA: TGTGCCAGCAGCGACGTGGACTACGAGCAGTACTTC
J gene: TRBJ2-7
V gene: TRBV9
clone size: NA
D gene: NA

CDR3 protein: CASSITDRTLRDGYTF
CDR3 DNA: TGTGCCAGTAGTATAACGGACAGGACCCTAAGGGACGGCTACACCTTC
J gene: TRBJ1-2
V gene: TRBV19
clone size: once
D gene: TRBD1

CDR3 protein: CASSLGGLAGGEQYF
CDR3 DNA: TGTGCCAGCAGCTTAGGGGGGCTAGCGGGAGGCGAGCAGTACTTC
J gene: TRBJ2-7
V gene: TRBV7-6
clone size: NA
D gene: TRBD2

CDR3 protein: CASSPGTLYYEQYF
CDR3 DNA: TGTGCCAGCAGCCCCGGGACACTGTACTACGAGCAGTACTTC
J gene: TRBJ2-7
V gene: TRBV7-9
clone size: NA
D gene: NA

CDR3 protein: CASIGTGGVNQPQHF
CDR3 DNA: TGTGCCAGTATCGGAACAGGGGGAGTCAATCAGCCCCAGCATTTT
J gene: TRBJ1-5
V gene: TRBV19
clone size: NA
D gene: TRBD1

CDR3 protein: CASSPTGTGGTYGEAFF
CDR3 DNA: TGTGCCAGCAGCCCTACCGGGACAGGGGGTACTTACGGTGAAGCTTTCTTT
J gene: TRBJ1-1
V gene: TRBV9
clone size: NA
D gene: TRBD1

CDR3 protein: CASPGTYTEAFF
CDR3 DNA: TGTGCCAGCCCAGGGACCTACACTGAAGCTTTCTTT
J gene: TRBJ1-1
V gene: TRBV2
clone size: NA
D gene: NA

CDR3 protein: CASSIDGSPGEVYNEQFF
CDR3 DNA: TGTGCCAGTAGTATAGATGGGTCCCCCGGAGAGGTTTACAATGAGCAGTTCTTC
J gene: TRBJ2-1
V gene: TRBV19
clone size: NA
D gene: NA

CDR3 protein: CATIPRQGYVHGYTF
CDR3 DNA: TGTGCCACCATCCCTAGACAGGGGTATGTCCATGGCTACACCTTC
J gene: TRBJ1-2
V gene: TRBV27
clone size: NA
D gene: TRBD1

CDR3 protein: CAWDRGTKNIQYF
CDR3 DNA: TGTGCCTGGGACAGGGGAACCAAAAACATTCAGTACTTC
J gene: TRBJ2-4
V gene: TRBV30
clone size: NA
D gene: TRBD1

CDR3 protein: CASSEDRAGTEAFF
CDR3 DNA: TGTGCCAGCAGTGAAGACAGGGCGGGCACTGAAGCTTTCTTT
J gene: TRBJ1-1
V gene: TRBV6-1
clone size: NA
D gene: NA

CDR3 protein: CASSPHVGTEQYF
CDR3 DNA: TGCGCCAGCAGCCCACATGTCGGGACCGAGCAGTACTTC
J gene: TRBJ2-7
V gene: TRBV5-1
clone size: NA
D gene: NA

CDR3 protein: CASSARQTGDHNTGELFF
CDR3 DNA: TGTGCCAGCAGTGCCCGCCAGACAGGGGACCACAACACCGGGGAGCTGTTTTTT
J gene: TRBJ2-2
V gene: TRBV6-1
clone size: NA
D gene: TRBD1

CDR3 protein: CSVGANVLTF
CDR3 DNA: TGCAGCGTAGGGGCCAACGTCCTGACTTTC
J gene: TRBJ2-6
V gene: TRBV29-1
clone size: once
D gene: NA

CDR3 protein: CASSLKDRGYGYTF
CDR3 DNA: TGTGCCAGCAGTTTAAAAGATAGGGGCTATGGCTACACCTTC
J gene: TRBJ1-2
V gene: TRBV27
clone size: NA
D gene: NA

CDR3 protein: CASSLTSGAQETQYF
CDR3 DNA: TGTGCCAGCAGCCTGACTAGCGGGGCCCAAGAGACCCAGTACTTC
J gene: TRBJ2-5
V gene: TRBV7-2
clone size: once
D gene: TRBD2

CDR3 protein: CASSGDRNTEAFF
CDR3 DNA: TGTGCCAGCAGTGGGGACAGGAACACTGAAGCTTTCTTT
J gene: TRBJ1-1
V gene: TRBV7-9
clone size: NA
D gene: TRBD1

CDR3 protein: CASSVLPGGRVNSPLHF
CDR3 DNA: TGTGCCAGCAGCGTACTCCCAGGGGGCAGGGTGAATTCACCCCTCCACTTT
J gene: TRBJ1-6
V gene: TRBV9
clone size: NA
D gene: TRBD1

CDR3 protein: CASSESTGYYGYTF
CDR3 DNA: TGTGCCAGCAGCGAATCGACAGGATACTATGGCTACACCTTC
J gene: TRBJ1-2
V gene: TRBV5-6
clone size: NA
D gene: NA

CDR3 protein: CASSLYRVGNTEAFF
CDR3 DNA: TGTGCCAGCAGTTTATACCGAGTTGGGAACACTGAAGCTTTCTTT
J gene: TRBJ1-1
V gene: TRBV28
clone size: NA
D gene: NA

CDR3 protein: CASSQKTGGCLAGGQHEQFF
CDR3 DNA: TGCGCCAGCAGTCAGAAGACAGGGGGCTGCCTAGCGGGAGGGCAGCATGAGCAGTTCTTC
J gene: TRBJ2-1
V gene: TRBV23-1
clone size: NA
D gene: TRBD2

CDR3 protein: CASSKGFETQYF
CDR3 DNA: TGTGCCAGCAGCAAGGGATTTGAGACCCAGTACTTC
J gene: TRBJ2-5
V gene: TRBV5-4
clone size: NA
D gene: NA

CDR3 protein: CASSQGDRGVTGYTF
CDR3 DNA: TGCGCCAGCAGCCAAGGGGACAGGGGAGTAACAGGCTACACCTTC
J gene: TRBJ1-2
V gene: TRBV4-3
clone size: NA
D gene: TRBD1

CDR3 protein: CASSLRRGETQYF
CDR3 DNA: TGTGCCAGCAGTTTAAGGAGAGGGGAGACCCAGTACTTC
J gene: TRBJ2-5
V gene: TRBV12-3/TRBV12-4
clone size: NA
D gene: NA

CDR3 protein: CASSLGAGAQPLHF
CDR3 DNA: TGTGCCAGCAGCTTAGGGGCGGGGGCGCAGCCCCTCCACTTT
J gene: TRBJ1-6
V gene: TRBV7-9
clone size: NA
D gene: NA

CDR3 protein: CASSDPGTGISPGELFF
CDR3 DNA: TGTGCCAGCAGTGACCCGGGCACAGGGATATCCCCAGGGGAGCTGTTTTTT
J gene: TRBJ2-2
V gene: TRBV2
clone size: NA
D gene: NA

CDR3 protein: CASSLPPGTNTDTQYF
CDR3 DNA: TGCGCCAGCAGCCTCCCTCCGGGAACCAACACAGATACGCAGTATTTT
J gene: TRBJ2-3
V gene: TRBV5-1
clone size: NA
D gene: NA

CDR3 protein: CASSTFGQGGELFF
CDR3 DNA: TGTGCCAGTAGTACCTTCGGACAGGGTGGGGAGCTGTTTTTT
J gene: TRBJ2-2
V gene: TRBV19
clone size: NA
D gene: TRBD1

CDR3 protein: CAISLTVLDTEAFF
CDR3 DNA: TGTGCCATCAGCTTGACGGTTCTGGACACTGAAGCTTTCTTT
J gene: TRBJ1-1
V gene: TRBV10-3
clone size: NA
D gene: NA

CDR3 protein: CASSQSYEQYF
CDR3 DNA: TGCGCCAGCAGCCAGTCCTACGAGCAGTACTTC
J gene: TRBJ2-7
V gene: TRBV5-1
clone size: NA
D gene: NA

CDR3 protein: CASSQDRNYGYTF
CDR3 DNA: TGTGCCAGCAGCCAAGACAGGAATTATGGCTACACCTTC
J gene: TRBJ1-2
V gene: TRBV4-2
clone size: NA
D gene: NA

CDR3 protein: CASTRGQGGSPLHF
CDR3 DNA: TGTGCCAGCACTAGAGGACAGGGAGGCTCACCCCTCCACTTT
J gene: TRBJ1-6
V gene: TRBV6-6
clone size: NA
D gene: TRBD1

CDR3 protein: CASSPSGLAGGPSGANVLTF
CDR3 DNA: TGTGCCAGCAGTCCCTCGGGACTAGCGGGAGGGCCCTCTGGGGCCAACGTCCTGACTTTC
J gene: TRBJ2-6
V gene: TRBV6-2/TRBV6-3
clone size: NA
D gene: TRBD2

CDR3 protein: CASSLRLAGDSFTDTQYF
CDR3 DNA: TGCGCCAGCAGCCTGAGACTAGCGGGAGATTCATTCACAGATACGCAGTATTTT
J gene: TRBJ2-3
V gene: TRBV4-1
clone size: few
D gene: TRBD2

CDR3 protein: CSAQAARADNEQFF
CDR3 DNA: TGCAGCGCCCAGGCCGCCAGGGCAGACAATGAGCAGTTCTTC
J gene: TRBJ2-1
V gene: TRBV29-1
clone size: NA
D gene: NA

CDR3 protein: CASSQGAYEQYF
CDR3 DNA: TGTGCCAGCAGCCAAGGGGCCTACGAGCAGTACTTC
J gene: TRBJ2-7
V gene: TRBV3-1/TRBV3-2
clone size: NA
D gene: NA

CDR3 protein: CASSELGQVTDTQYF
CDR3 DNA: TGTGCCAGCAGTGAATTGGGCCAGGTCACAGATACGCAGTATTTT
J gene: TRBJ2-3
V gene: TRBV25-1
clone size: NA
D gene: NA

CDR3 protein: CASSVAAGTSLDEQFF
CDR3 DNA: TGTGCCAGCAGCGTAGCAGCCGGGACTAGCCTCGATGAGCAGTTCTTC
J gene: TRBJ2-1
V gene: TRBV9
clone size: NA
D gene: TRBD2

CDR3 protein: CASSQRDLARTGELFF
CDR3 DNA: TGTGCCAGCAGCCAGAGGGACCTCGCACGGACCGGGGAGCTGTTTTTT
J gene: TRBJ2-2
V gene: TRBV3-1/TRBV3-2
clone size: NA
D gene: NA

CDR3 protein: CASTVAGIQETQYF
CDR3 DNA: TGTGCCAGCACCGTAGCGGGGATCCAAGAGACCCAGTACTTC
J gene: TRBJ2-5
V gene: TRBV28
clone size: NA
D gene: TRBD2

CDR3 protein: CASSPSGEGQPQHF
CDR3 DNA: TGTGCCAGCTCACCCTCAGGGGAAGGTCAGCCCCAGCATTTT
J gene: TRBJ1-5
V gene: TRBV18
clone size: NA
D gene: NA

CDR3 protein: CASSLAPNTGELFF
CDR3 DNA: TGTGCCAGCAGCTTAGCCCCGAACACCGGGGAGCTGTTTTTT
J gene: TRBJ2-2
V gene: TRBV11-2
clone size: few
D gene: NA

CDR3 protein: CASSVGPRPGPNTEAFF
CDR3 DNA: TGTGCCAGCAGCGTAGGCCCTCGACCGGGACCTAACACTGAAGCTTTCTTT
J gene: TRBJ1-1
V gene: TRBV9
clone size: NA
D gene: NA

CDR3 protein: CAWSVRGNYGYTF
CDR3 DNA: TGTGCCTGGAGTGTACGCGGAAACTATGGCTACACCTTC
J gene: TRBJ1-2
V gene: TRBV30
clone size: NA
D gene: NA

CDR3 protein: CASSEPQGLGGYTF
CDR3 DNA: TGTGCCAGCAGTGAACCACAGGGTCTTGGTGGCTACACCTTC
J gene: TRBJ1-2
V gene: TRBV6-1
clone size: NA
D gene: NA

CDR3 protein: CASSGFSNTEAFF
CDR3 DNA: TGTGCCAGCAGCGGGTTTAGTAACACTGAAGCTTTCTTT
J gene: TRBJ1-1
V gene: TRBV9
clone size: NA
D gene: NA